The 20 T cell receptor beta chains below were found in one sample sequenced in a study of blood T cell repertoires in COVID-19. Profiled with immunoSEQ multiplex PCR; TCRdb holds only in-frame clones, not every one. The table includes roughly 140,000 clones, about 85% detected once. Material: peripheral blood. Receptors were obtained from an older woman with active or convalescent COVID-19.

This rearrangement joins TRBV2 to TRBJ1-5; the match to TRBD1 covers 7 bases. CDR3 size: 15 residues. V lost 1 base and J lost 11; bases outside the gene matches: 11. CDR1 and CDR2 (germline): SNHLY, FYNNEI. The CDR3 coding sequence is TGTGCCAGCAGTGAAGAACAAATGGACAGGACCACCCAGCATTTT. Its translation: CASSEEQMDRTTQHF.

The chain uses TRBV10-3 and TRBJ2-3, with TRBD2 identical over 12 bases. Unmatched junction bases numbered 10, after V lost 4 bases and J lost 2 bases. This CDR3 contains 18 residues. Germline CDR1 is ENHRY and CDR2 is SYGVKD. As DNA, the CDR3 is TGTGCCATCAGTGGACGATCTAGCGGGGGGGCCGTCACAGATACGCAGTATTTT. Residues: CAISGRSSGGAVTDTQYF.

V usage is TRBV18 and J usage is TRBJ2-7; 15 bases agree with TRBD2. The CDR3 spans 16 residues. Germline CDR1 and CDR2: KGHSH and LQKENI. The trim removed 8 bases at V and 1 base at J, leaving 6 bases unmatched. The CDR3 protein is CASRTSGGENSYEQYF. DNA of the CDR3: TGTGCCAGCCGGACTAGCGGGGGGGAAAATTCCTACGAGCAGTACTTC.

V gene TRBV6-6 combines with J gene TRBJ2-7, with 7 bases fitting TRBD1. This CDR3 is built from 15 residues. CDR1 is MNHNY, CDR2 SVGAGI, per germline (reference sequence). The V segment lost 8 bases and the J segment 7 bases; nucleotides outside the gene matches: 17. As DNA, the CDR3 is TGTGCCAGCTCCAACGGGGCCCGACAGGGAGCGGAGCAGTACTTC. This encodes CASSNGARQGAEQYF.

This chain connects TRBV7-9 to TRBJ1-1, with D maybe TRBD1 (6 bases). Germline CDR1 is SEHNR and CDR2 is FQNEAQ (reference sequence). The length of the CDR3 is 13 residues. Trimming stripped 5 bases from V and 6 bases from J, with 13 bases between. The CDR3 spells CASSPTGGPEAFF. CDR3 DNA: TGTGCCAGCAGCCCTACGGGGGGCCCTGAAGCTTTCTTT.

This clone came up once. The CDR3 DNA is TGCGCCAGCAGCTTAGGGGATAGCAGGGGGGCGACTGAAGCTTTCTTT. Translation gives CASSLGDSRGATEAFF. The chain has TRBV5-1 and TRBJ1-1; 7 bases agree with TRBD1. Germline CDR1 is SGHRS and CDR2 is YFSETQ. There are 16 residues in the CDR3. Trimming at V came to 2 bases and at J to 5 bases, leaving 12 bases not matched to a gene.

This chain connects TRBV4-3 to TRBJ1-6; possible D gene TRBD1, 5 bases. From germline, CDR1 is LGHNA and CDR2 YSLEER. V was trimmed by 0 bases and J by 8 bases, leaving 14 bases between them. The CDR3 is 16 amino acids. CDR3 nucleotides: TGCGCCAGCAGCCAAGATGGGGGGAGGATGGATTCACCCCTCCACTTT. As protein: CASSQDGGRMDSPLHF.

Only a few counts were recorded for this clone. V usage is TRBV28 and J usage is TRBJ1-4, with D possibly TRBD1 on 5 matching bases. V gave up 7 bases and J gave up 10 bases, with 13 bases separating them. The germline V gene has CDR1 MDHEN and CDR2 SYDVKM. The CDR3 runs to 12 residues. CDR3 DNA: TGTGCCAGCACCCCCGTAAGGGGAAAACTGTTTTTT. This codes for CASTPVRGKLFF.

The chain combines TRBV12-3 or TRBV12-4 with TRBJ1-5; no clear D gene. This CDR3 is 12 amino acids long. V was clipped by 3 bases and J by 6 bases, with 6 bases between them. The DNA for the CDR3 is TGTGCCAGCAGTTTTGATAGTCAGCCCCAGCATTTT. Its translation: CASSFDSQPQHF.

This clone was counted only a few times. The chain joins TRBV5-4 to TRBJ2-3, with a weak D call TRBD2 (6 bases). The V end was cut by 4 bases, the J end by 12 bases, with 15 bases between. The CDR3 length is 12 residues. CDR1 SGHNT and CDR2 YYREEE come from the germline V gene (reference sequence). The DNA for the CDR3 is TGTGCCAGCAGCAACCGGGACTCGCACCAGTATTTT. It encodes CASSNRDSHQYF.

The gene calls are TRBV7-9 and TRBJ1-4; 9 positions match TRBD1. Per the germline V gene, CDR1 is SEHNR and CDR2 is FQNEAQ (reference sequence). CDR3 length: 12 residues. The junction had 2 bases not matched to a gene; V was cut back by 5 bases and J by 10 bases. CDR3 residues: CASSPTGGKLFF. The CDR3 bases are TGTGCCAGCAGCCCGACAGGGGGAAAACTGTTTTTT.

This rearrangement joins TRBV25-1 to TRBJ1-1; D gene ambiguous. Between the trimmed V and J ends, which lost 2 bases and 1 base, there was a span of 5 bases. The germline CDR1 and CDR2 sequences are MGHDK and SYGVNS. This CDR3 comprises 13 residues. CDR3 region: CASSEAENTEAFF. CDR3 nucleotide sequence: TGTGCCAGCAGTGAAGCAGAGAACACTGAAGCTTTCTTT.

CDR3 DNA sequence: TGTGCCTGGCGAACCCCCGGGACAGGGGCCGCAGGGGAGCAGTACTTC. Protein sequence: CAWRTPGTGAAGEQYF. The V gene is TRBV30, the J gene TRBJ2-7; 10 bases match TRBD1. This CDR3 region has 16 residues. CDR1 is GTSNPN, CDR2 SVGIG, per germline (reference sequence). Germline trimming cut 5 bases from V and 7 bases from J; bases unmatched to any gene: 17.

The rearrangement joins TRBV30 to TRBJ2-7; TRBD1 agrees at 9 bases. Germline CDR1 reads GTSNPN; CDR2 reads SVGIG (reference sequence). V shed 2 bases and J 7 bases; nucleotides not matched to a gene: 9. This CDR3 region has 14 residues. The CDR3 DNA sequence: TGTGCCTGGAGTAGGGACAGGGTGACTGGAGAGCAGTACTTC. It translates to CAWSRDRVTGEQYF.

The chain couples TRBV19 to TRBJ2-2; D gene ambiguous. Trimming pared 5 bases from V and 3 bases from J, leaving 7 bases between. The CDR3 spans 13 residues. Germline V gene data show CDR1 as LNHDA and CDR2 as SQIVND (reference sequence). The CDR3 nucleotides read TGTGCCAGTAGTTCTGGAGACACCGGGGAGCTGTTTTTT. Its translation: CASSSGDTGELFF.

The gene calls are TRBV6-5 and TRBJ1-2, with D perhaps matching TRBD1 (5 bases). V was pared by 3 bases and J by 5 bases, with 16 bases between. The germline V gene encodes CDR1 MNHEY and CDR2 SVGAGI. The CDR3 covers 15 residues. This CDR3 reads CASSYAGPGRYGYTF. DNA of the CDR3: TGTGCCAGCAGTTATGCGGGACCGGGACGATATGGCTACACCTTC.

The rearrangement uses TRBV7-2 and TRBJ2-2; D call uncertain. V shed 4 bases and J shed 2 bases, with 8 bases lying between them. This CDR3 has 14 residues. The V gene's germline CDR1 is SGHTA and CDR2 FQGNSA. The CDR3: CASSSPLNTGELFF. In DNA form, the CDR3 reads TGTGCCAGCAGCTCCCCCCTAAACACCGGGGAGCTGTTTTTT.

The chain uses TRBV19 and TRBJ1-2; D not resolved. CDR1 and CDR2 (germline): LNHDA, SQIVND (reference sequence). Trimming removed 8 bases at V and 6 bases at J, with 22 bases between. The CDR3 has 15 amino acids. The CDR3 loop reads CASETIEGASHGYTF. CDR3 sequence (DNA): TGTGCCAGTGAGACGATTGAGGGAGCTAGCCATGGCTACACCTTC. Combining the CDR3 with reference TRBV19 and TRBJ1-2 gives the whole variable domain DGGITQSPKYLFRKEGQNVTLSCEQNLNHDAMYWYRQDPGQGLRLIYYSQIVNDFQKGDIAEGYSVSREKKESFPLTVTSAQKNPTAFYLCASETIEGASHGYTFGSGTRLTVV.

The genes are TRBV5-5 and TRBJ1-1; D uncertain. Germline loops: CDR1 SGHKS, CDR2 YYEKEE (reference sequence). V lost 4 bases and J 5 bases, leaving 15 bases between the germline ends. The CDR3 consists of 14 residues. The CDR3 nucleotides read TGTGCCAGCAGCAACGGCGCGGCCCGAACTGAAGCTTTCTTT. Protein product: CASSNGAARTEAFF.

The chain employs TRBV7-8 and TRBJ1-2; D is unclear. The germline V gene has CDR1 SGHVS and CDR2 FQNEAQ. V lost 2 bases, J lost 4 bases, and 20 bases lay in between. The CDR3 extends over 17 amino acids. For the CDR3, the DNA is TGTGCCAGCAGCTTAAGGAGGACCGAAGCAACCATCTATGGCTACACCTTC. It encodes CASSLRRTEATIYGYTF.